Listed below are T cell receptor beta chains from one sample, sequenced in a study of identical twins. One entry per CDR3 protein results from TCRdb running MiXCR on the 5' RACE reads. Here the sample spans fewer than 550,000 distinct CDR3 sequences, nearly 15% being singletons. This sample also belongs to another study, concerning yellow fever vaccine responses in identical twins.

Sequences were obtained from CD4+ T cells sorted from blood. These TCRs come from a woman between 18 and 29 years old in good health. CDR3s include the opening cysteine and the closing phenylalanine or tryptophan. Fields, in order: clone size, J gene, V gene, D gene, CDR3 DNA, CDR3 protein. D genes are given only for firm matches. Clone size, where shown, is once, few, many, or a class for clones that have expanded.

few,TRBJ2-2,TRBV5-6,TRBD1,TGTGCCAGCAGCTCGGGGGACAGGGCCGAGACCGGGGAGCTGTTTTTT,CASSSGDRAETGELFF
NA,TRBJ2-7,TRBV27,TRBD1,TGTGCCAGCACCCCTCTTGGACAGGGAGAATCCTACGAGCAGTACTTC,CASTPLGQGESYEQYF
NA,TRBJ2-7,TRBV5-6,TRBD1,TGTGCCAGCAGCTTGTACAGGGGCTACGAGCAGTACTTC,CASSLYRGYEQYF
NA,TRBJ2-2,TRBV6-1,NA,TGTGCCAGCAGCCCAGAGTACAGGGACTCCGGGGAGCTGTTTTTT,CASSPEYRDSGELFF
few,TRBJ2-5,TRBV11-2,TRBD1,TGTGCCAGCAGCTTAACGGGGACAGGTCACCAAGAGACCCAGTACTTC,CASSLTGTGHQETQYF
few,TRBJ2-1,TRBV4-1,TRBD2,TGCGCCAGCAGCCAACCTACTAGCGCGTCCTACAATGAGCAGTTCTTC,CASSQPTSASYNEQFF
NA,TRBJ2-1,TRBV5-1,NA,TGCGCCAGCAGCTCTACCCCCTTATCGAAGGGGTACCGGAGCTCCTACAATGAGCAGTTCTTC,CASSSTPLSKGYRSSYNEQFF
once,TRBJ1-5,TRBV19,NA,TGTGCCAGTAGTATGAGTTGGATCAACAATCAGCCCCAGCATTTT,CASSMSWINNQPQHF
few,TRBJ2-7,TRBV6-5,TRBD1,TGTGCCAGCAGTTACCCCGGGACAGGCGGCGAGCAGTACTTC,CASSYPGTGGEQYF
once,TRBJ1-2,TRBV7-9,NA,TGTGCCCCAGAGGGTCGAAGGGGACTAGCTTTGTATGGCTACACCTTC,CAPEGRRGLALYGYTF
few,TRBJ2-1,TRBV12-3/TRBV12-4,NA,TGTGCCACTTTAGCGGACCCGTCCTACAATGAGCAGTTCTTC,CATLADPSYNEQFF
few,TRBJ1-1,TRBV20-1,NA,TGCAGTGCTAGAGGGGGTCGCGGGAACACTGAAGCTTTCTTT,CSARGGRGNTEAFF
many,TRBJ1-6,TRBV13,NA,TGTGCCAGCAGCTTAGGCGGTTGGTGGGAGAAGGATTCACCCCTCCACTTT,CASSLGGWWEKDSPLHF
few,TRBJ2-6,TRBV24-1,NA,TGTGCCACCAGTGGGCAGGGCTCGAGTGGGGCCAACGTCCTGACTTTC,CATSGQGSSGANVLTF
NA,TRBJ2-2,TRBV29-1,NA,TGCAGCGTTGACCCGGGGGGCAGCACCGGGGAGCTGTTTTTT,CSVDPGGSTGELFF
NA,TRBJ2-1,TRBV20-1,NA,TGCACTGTGGGCGGGCGTTCCTACAATGAGCAGTTCTTC,CTVGGRSYNEQFF
NA,TRBJ2-1,TRBV5-1,TRBD1,TGCGCCAGCAGCCCAGAACGACAGGGCAATGAGCAGTTCTTC,CASSPERQGNEQFF
NA,TRBJ2-7,TRBV15,TRBD2,TGTGCCACCAGCAGAGCAGCGGTTGGGGCCAGCGGGAGGTCTGGGGAGCAGTACTTC,CATSRAAVGASGRSGEQYF
few,TRBJ2-1,TRBV29-1,NA,TGCAGGATTGTGGAGTTTGGTAGCGATGAGCAGTTCTTC,CRIVEFGSDEQFF
NA,TRBJ1-2,TRBV6-1,TRBD1,TGTGCCAGCAGTGAAGGACAGGGCAACCCAAAAGACTATGGCTACACCTTC,CASSEGQGNPKDYGYTF
many,TRBJ2-5,TRBV5-1,NA,TGCGCCAGCAGCTTGGGACAGATACAAGAGACCCAGTACTTC,CASSLGQIQETQYF
NA,TRBJ1-1,TRBV3-1,TRBD1,TGTGCCAGCAGCCGCGAAACAGGGGGCGGGGGCACTGAAGCTTTCTTT,CASSRETGGGGTEAFF
NA,TRBJ2-3,TRBV4-1,TRBD2,TGCGCCAGCAGCCAAGAGCTAGCGGGGGGCTGGACAGATACGCAGTATTTT,CASSQELAGGWTDTQYF
many,TRBJ2-2,TRBV12-3/TRBV12-4,NA,TGTGCCAGCAGGCTGAACACCGGGGAGCTGTTTTTT,CASRLNTGELFF
few,TRBJ2-3,TRBV20-1,NA,TGCAGTGCTCCTGCCCGGGACCCGCTACGGGATACGCAGTATTTT,CSAPARDPLRDTQYF
many,TRBJ2-1,TRBV27,NA,TGTGCCAGCAGTTTATCTTGGGACGCCAATGAGCAGTTCTTC,CASSLSWDANEQFF
NA,TRBJ2-3,TRBV27,TRBD2,TGTGCCAGCAGTTTTACGCTAGCGGGAGGTGCAGATACGCAGTATTTT,CASSFTLAGGADTQYF
NA,TRBJ2-1,TRBV24-1,TRBD2,TGTGCCACCAGTGAAAGGACTAGCGGGAGTAATGAGCAGTTCTTC,CATSERTSGSNEQFF
few,TRBJ1-6,TRBV25-1,TRBD1,TGTGCCAGCAGTGCATGGACAGGGAATTCACCCCTCCACTTT,CASSAWTGNSPLHF
NA,TRBJ1-1,TRBV15,NA,TGTGCCACCAGCAGAGAGTGGCGGATGAACACTGAAGCTTTCTTT,CATSREWRMNTEAFF
NA,TRBJ2-7,TRBV29-1,TRBD1,TGCAGCGTTGTAGGGACAGGGGGCTCCAAGAACTACGAGCAGTACTTC,CSVVGTGGSKNYEQYF
few,TRBJ2-1,TRBV5-1,TRBD1,TGCGCCAGCAGTAAGGGACAGGGGTCCAATGAGCAGTTCTTC,CASSKGQGSNEQFF
few,TRBJ2-5,TRBV3-1,TRBD2,TGTGCCAGCAGCCAAGATTGGGCGGGACTAGCGGGACAAGAGACCCAGTACTTC,CASSQDWAGLAGQETQYF
NA,TRBJ2-7,TRBV9,TRBD2,TGTGCCAGCAGCGCCAGGACTAGCGGTCGGTACGAGCAGTACTTC,CASSARTSGRYEQYF
NA,TRBJ1-5,TRBV19,NA,TGTGCCAGCATACAGGGAAATAGCAATCAGCCCCAGCATTTT,CASIQGNSNQPQHF
NA,TRBJ1-1,TRBV20-1,NA,TGCAGTGCTAGGGGCCCCAAGGGGGGTTTCTTT,CSARGPKGGFF
NA,TRBJ2-1,TRBV4-2,NA,TGTGCCAGCAGCCGCGAGTATGAGCAGTTCTTC,CASSREYEQFF
NA,TRBJ2-1,TRBV24-1,TRBD2,TGTGCCACCAGTGATTCGGGACTAGCGGGTTCGGGATCCTACAATGAGCAGTTCTTC,CATSDSGLAGSGSYNEQFF
few,TRBJ2-1,TRBV10-3,TRBD2,TGTGCCATCAGTGAGTCCCAGCGGGGGGCGGATGAGCAGTTCTTC,CAISESQRGADEQFF
few,TRBJ2-1,TRBV7-8,TRBD2,TGTGCCAGCAGCTTACGTGCACTAGCGCGACTACTCTCCTACAATGAGCAGTTCTTC,CASSLRALARLLSYNEQFF
NA,TRBJ2-3,TRBV28,NA,TGTGCCAGCAGTTTTCGGCAAGCCACAGATACGCAGTATTTT,CASSFRQATDTQYF
many,TRBJ1-5,TRBV10-3,NA,TGTGCCATCAGTGAGTCGGGGCAGGGAAATCAGCCCCAGCATTTT,CAISESGQGNQPQHF
NA,TRBJ2-1,TRBV2,NA,TGTGCCAGCAGTGAGGGAGGTAGCTATGAGCAGTTCTTC,CASSEGGSYEQFF
NA,TRBJ2-7,TRBV12-3/TRBV12-4,TRBD2,TGTGCCAGCAGTTTATCGAGCGGGAGAAGGGACGAGCAGTACTTC,CASSLSSGRRDEQYF
NA,TRBJ2-7,TRBV10-1,NA,TGCGCCAGCAGTGGACCGGGCGAGCAGTACTTC,CASSGPGEQYF
few,TRBJ2-1,TRBV7-6,NA,TGTGCCAGCAGCCCCCGGTGGCAGGGACAATACAATGAGCAGTTCTTC,CASSPRWQGQYNEQFF
many,TRBJ2-2,TRBV10-1,TRBD2,TGCGCCAGCACCCGATGGGGGGGGAACACCGGGGAGCTGTTTTTT,CASTRWGGNTGELFF
few,TRBJ2-1,TRBV28,NA,TGTGCCAGCAATCCCCCCGGGGAGCGAGAGCAGTTCTTC,CASNPPGEREQFF
NA,TRBJ2-7,TRBV5-1,NA,TGCGCCAGCAGCCCTGGACTGAAGGACTACGAGCAGTACTTC,CASSPGLKDYEQYF
few,TRBJ2-1,TRBV7-9,NA,TGTGCCAGCAGCTTAGTTATAGCGCGTCACAATGAGCAGTTCTTC,CASSLVIARHNEQFF
NA,TRBJ2-2,TRBV25-1,TRBD1,TGTGCCAGCGGGAGACAGGGGGGTCTCACCGGGGAGCTGTTTTTT,CASGRQGGLTGELFF
NA,TRBJ2-3,TRBV7-8,NA,TGTGCCAGCAGCCCAAACCTCCGCGGGGATACGCAGTATTTT,CASSPNLRGDTQYF